These 22 T cell receptor beta chains share one sample of origin, sequenced in a study of early stage breast cancer tumors. Measured with immunoSEQ multiplex PCR; TCRdb has only the in-frame clones, and not every one. The sample consists of roughly 10,000 clones, under 80% of them appearing once. Sequenced: normal breast tissue next to the tumor. All receptors come from a person in their 40s with breast cancer.

This clone occurred once. The chain employs TRBV6-6 and TRBJ1-1; no firm D call. V was cut by 6 bases and J by 5 bases, with 16 bases left in between. Germline loops: CDR1 MNHNY, CDR2 SVGAGI (reference sequence). This CDR3 contains 14 residues. CDR3 coding DNA: TGTGCCAGCAGCATGCTAATAGACGGAACTGAAGCTTTCTTT. This encodes CASSMLIDGTEAFF.

The chain employs TRBV29-1 and TRBJ2-7; D gene ambiguous. In germline, CDR1 is SQVTM, CDR2 ANQGSEA. The V gene lost 3 bases and the J gene lost 3 bases, with 15 bases spanning the gap. The CDR3 totals 14 residues. CDR3: CSVDRGGPNYEQYF. The CDR3 DNA sequence: TGCAGCGTTGATCGAGGTGGACCTAACTACGAGCAGTACTTC.

A note on this clone: One end of the junction fails to match germline, which may point to a read error. The chain carries TRBV2 and TRBJ2-1, with TRBD2 as a possible D gene (5 bases). The CDR3 has 14 amino acids. Germline values: CDR1 SNHLY, CDR2 FYNNEI. The CDR3 is CAGSDRGTRWEQFF. The CDR3 DNA reads as TGTGCCGGCAGTGACCGGGGAACTCGTTGGGAGCAGTTCTTC.

The chain recombines TRBV4-2 with TRBJ2-2, with D uncertain. V lost 1 base, J lost 6 bases, and 9 bases lay in between. This CDR3 comprises 14 residues. Germline values: CDR1 LGHNA, CDR2 YNFKEQ. The DNA of the CDR3 is TGTGCCAGCAGCCAAGCCTTTGATCCCGGGGAGCTGTTTTTT. Translation gives CASSQAFDPGELFF.

The CDR3 loop reads CASSSQTLNTEAFF. In DNA form, the CDR3 reads TGTGCCAGCAGCTCTCAGACCTTGAACACTGAAGCTTTCTTT. The V call is TRBV7-9, the J call TRBJ1-1; D remains ambiguous. CDR1 SEHNR and CDR2 FQNEAQ come from the germline V gene (reference sequence). Trimming pared 4 bases from V and 0 bases from J, leaving 9 bases between. The CDR3 is 14 amino acids.

This chain links TRBV5-1 with TRBJ2-3, with 11 bases identical to TRBD2. CDR1 and CDR2 from the germline V gene are SGHRS and YFSETQ. V lost 4 bases and J lost 8; bases outside the gene matches: 6. This CDR3 has 14 residues. Written as DNA, the CDR3 is TGCGCCAGCAGCACTAGCGGGAGCTCTAGTACGCAGTATTTT. This gives the protein CASSTSGSSSTQYF.

The chain recombines TRBV19 with TRBJ1-4; a possible D gene is TRBD1 (6 bases). V lost 2 bases and J lost 7, with 14 bases in between. The CDR3 is 15 amino acids. Germline V gives CDR1 LNHDA, CDR2 SQIVND (reference sequence). CDR3 DNA sequence: TGTGCCAGTAGTATATTACAGGGTGGGGGTGAAAAACTGTTTTTT. Translation gives CASSILQGGGEKLFF.

The chain carries TRBV7-2 and TRBJ2-3; D is unclear. Germline V gene lookup returns CDR1 SGHTA and CDR2 FQGNSA. The CDR3 is 11 amino acids. Trimming stripped 5 bases from V and 2 bases from J, with 2 bases between. The CDR3: CASSNTDTQYF. The DNA for the CDR3 is TGTGCCAGCAGCAACACAGATACGCAGTATTTT.

This clone was observed once. The V gene is TRBV4-1, the J gene TRBJ1-2; D is unclear. The ends were cut back, 3 bases at V and 2 bases at J, with 13 bases in the middle. This CDR3 has 15 amino acids. Germline V gene sequence: CDR1 MGHRA, CDR2 YSYEKL. The CDR3 loop reads CASSHPSFFNYGYTF. CDR3 bases: TGCGCCAGCAGCCACCCATCTTTCTTCAACTATGGCTACACCTTC.

V is TRBV5-1 and J is TRBJ1-3; the match to TRBD1 covers 7 bases. In germline, CDR1 is SGHRS, CDR2 YFSETQ. This CDR3 has 17 residues. V gave up 3 bases and J gave up 1 base; unmatched junction bases: 10. The chain's CDR3 is CASSSLQGHPSGNTIYF. CDR3 DNA: TGCGCCAGCAGCTCCTTACAGGGGCATCCATCTGGAAACACCATATATTTT.

This chain joins TRBV7-9 and TRBJ2-3, with TRBD2 identical over 8 bases. Trimming removed 1 base from V and 0 bases from J; junction bases left unmatched: 3. The germline V gene encodes CDR1 SEHNR and CDR2 FQNEAQ (reference sequence). The CDR3 is 16 amino acids. As DNA, the CDR3 is TGTGCCAGCAGCTTAGGGCGGGGGGCCAGCACAGATACGCAGTATTTT. It codes for CASSLGRGASTDTQYF. Full variable domain (missing parts from reference TRBV7-9 and TRBJ2-3): DTGVSQNPRHKITKRGQNVTFRCDPISEHNRLYWYRQTLGQGPEFLTYFQNEAQLEKSRLLSDRFSAERPKGSFSTLEIQRTEQGDSAMYLCASSLGRGASTDTQYFGPGTRLTVL.

The chain uses TRBV4-1 and TRBJ2-2, with D perhaps matching TRBD2 (5 bases). The germline CDR1 and CDR2 sequences are MGHRA and YSYEKL. Trimming pared 4 bases from V and 2 bases from J, leaving 26 bases between. The CDR3 runs to 20 residues. The CDR3 sequence: CASSRRSGIGLSSNTGELFF. In nucleotides, the CDR3 is TGCGCCAGCAGCCGTCGGTCGGGGATTGGACTCTCGTCAAACACCGGGGAGCTGTTTTTT.

The V gene is TRBV5-1, the J gene TRBJ2-5; 10 nucleotides line up with TRBD2. The CDR3 sequence is 16 residues long. V was pared by 4 bases and J by 1 base, with 7 bases of the junction left unmatched. The germline gives CDR1 SGHRS, CDR2 YFSETQ. The CDR3, as DNA: TGCGCCAGCAGCGGGCGGACTAGCGGTCTCCAAGAGACCCAGTACTTC. This translates into CASSGRTSGLQETQYF.

The rearrangement uses TRBV28 and TRBJ2-2; D is unclear. The CDR3 consists of 13 residues. V lost 3 bases to trimming and J lost 1 base, with 3 bases between them. In germline, CDR1 is MDHEN, CDR2 SYDVKM. This CDR3 is CASSFLNTGELFF. CDR3 DNA: TGTGCCAGCAGTTTCTTGAACACCGGGGAGCTGTTTTTT.

The chain combines TRBV18 with TRBJ2-7; D is perhaps TRBD2 (5 bases). Germline V gene lookup returns CDR1 KGHSH and CDR2 LQKENI. This CDR3 has 12 residues. Trimming stripped 0 bases from V and 6 bases from J, with 6 bases between. As DNA, the CDR3 is TGTGCCAGCTCACCACCCAGCGGCGAGCAGTACTTC. Translation: CASSPPSGEQYF. The full variable domain, its missing parts supplied by reference TRBV18 and TRBJ2-7, is NAGVMQNPRHLVRRRGQEARLRCSPMKGHSHVYWYRQLPEEGLKFMVYLQKENIIDESGMPKERFSAEFPKEGPSILRIQQVVRGDSAAYFCASSPPSGEQYFGPGTRLTVT.

The chain is built from TRBV19 and TRBJ2-7; 7 nucleotides agree with TRBD1. The CDR3 runs to 15 residues. Germline loops: CDR1 LNHDA, CDR2 SQIVND (reference sequence). V trimming: 5 bases; J trimming: 2 bases; junction bases outside the gene matches: 9. As DNA, the CDR3 is TGTGCCAGTAGTTCCGGGACAGCAGCCGCCTACGAGCAGTACTTC. Protein sequence: CASSSGTAAAYEQYF.

The genes are TRBV7-2 and TRBJ2-7, with 8 nucleotides matching TRBD2. CDR1 and CDR2 (germline): SGHTA, FQGNSA. Trimming at V came to 5 bases and at J to 0 bases, leaving 6 bases not matched to a gene. The CDR3 is 15 amino acids. DNA for the CDR3: TGTGCCAGCAGCGACGGACTAGCCTTCTCCTACGAGCAGTACTTC. Amino acid sequence: CASSDGLAFSYEQYF.

This chain uses TRBV11-2 with TRBJ2-7, with D possibly being TRBD2 (5 bases). Germline V gives CDR1 SGHAT, CDR2 FQNNGV. The CDR3 loop spans 12 amino acids. V lost 4 bases to trimming and J lost 3 bases, with 7 bases between them. The DNA for the CDR3 is TGTGCCAGCAGCTCAGGACTCTACGAGCAGTACTTC. It codes for CASSSGLYEQYF. Full variable domain (remainder filled in from reference TRBV11-2 and TRBJ2-7): EAGVAQSPRYKIIEKRQSVAFWCNPISGHATLYWYQQILGQGPKLLIQFQNNGVVDDSQLPKDRFSAERLKGVDSTLKIQPAKLEDSAVYLCASSSGLYEQYFGPGTRLTVT.

This clone was recorded only once. The J gene is TRBJ2-5, the V gene TRBV5-5, with TRBD1 as a possible D gene (6 bases). V was clipped by 2 bases and J by 5 bases, with 13 bases between them. The germline V gene has CDR1 SGHKS and CDR2 YYEKEE (reference sequence). This CDR3 region has 14 residues. CDR3: CASSLQGSSETQYF. Here the CDR3 DNA reads TGTGCCAGCAGCTTACAGGGCTCGAGTGAGACCCAGTACTTC.

The chain combines TRBV9 with TRBJ1-5; perhaps TRBD1 as D (5 bases). The germline V gene has CDR1 SGDLS and CDR2 YYNGEE. V was trimmed by 3 bases and J by 6 bases, leaving 19 bases between them. CDR3 length: 16 amino acids. CDR3 amino acids: CASSATRGDRGQPQHF. CDR3 DNA sequence: TGTGCCAGCAGCGCGACCCGGGGCGATCGGGGTCAGCCCCAGCATTTT.

The chain carries TRBV7-2 and TRBJ2-7; possibly TRBD1 for D (6 bases). CDR1 and CDR2 from the germline V gene are SGHTA and FQGNSA. Trimming cost V 2 bases and J 2 bases, with 13 bases left between them. The CDR3 is 15 residues long. CDR3 region: CASSLQGGTTYEQYF. CDR3 sequence (DNA): TGTGCCAGCAGCTTACAAGGGGGAACTACCTACGAGCAGTACTTC.

The chain uses TRBV5-1 and TRBJ1-2; the D gene is possibly TRBD1 (5 bases). The germline V gene has CDR1 SGHRS and CDR2 YFSETQ. The ends were cut back, 2 bases at V and 4 bases at J, with 12 bases in the middle. This CDR3 has 14 amino acids. Here the CDR3 DNA reads TGCGCCAGCAGCTTCGACAGATTCACCTATGGCTACACCTTC. As protein: CASSFDRFTYGYTF.